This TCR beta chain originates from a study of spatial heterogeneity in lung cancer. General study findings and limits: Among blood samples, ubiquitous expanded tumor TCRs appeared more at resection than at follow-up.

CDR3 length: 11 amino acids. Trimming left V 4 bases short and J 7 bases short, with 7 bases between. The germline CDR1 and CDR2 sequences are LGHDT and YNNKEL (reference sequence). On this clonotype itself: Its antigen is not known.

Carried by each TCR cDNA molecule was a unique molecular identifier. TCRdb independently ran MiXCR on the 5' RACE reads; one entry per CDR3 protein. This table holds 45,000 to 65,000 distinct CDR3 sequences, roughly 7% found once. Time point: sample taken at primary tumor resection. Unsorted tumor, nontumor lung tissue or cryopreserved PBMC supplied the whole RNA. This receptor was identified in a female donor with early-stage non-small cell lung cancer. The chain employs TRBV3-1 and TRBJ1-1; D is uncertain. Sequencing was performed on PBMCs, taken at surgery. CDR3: CASSRGYEAFF. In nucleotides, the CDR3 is TGTGCCAGCAGCCGCGGCTATGAAGCTTTCTTT.